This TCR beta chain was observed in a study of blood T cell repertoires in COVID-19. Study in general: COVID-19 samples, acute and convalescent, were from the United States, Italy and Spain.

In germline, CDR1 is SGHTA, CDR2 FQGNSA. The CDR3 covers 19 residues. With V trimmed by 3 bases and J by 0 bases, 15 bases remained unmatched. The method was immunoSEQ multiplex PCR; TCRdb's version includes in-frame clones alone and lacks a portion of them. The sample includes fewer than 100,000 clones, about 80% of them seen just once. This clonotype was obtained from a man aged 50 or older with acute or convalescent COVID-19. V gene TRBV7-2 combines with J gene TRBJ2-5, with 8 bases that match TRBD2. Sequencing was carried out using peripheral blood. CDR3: CASSLGAGLAGGYQETQYF. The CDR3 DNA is TGTGCCAGCAGCTTGGGGGCGGGACTCGCGGGGGGATACCAAGAGACCCAGTACTTC.